A selection of T cell receptor beta chains follows, all from one sample in a study of identical twins. From the 5' RACE reads, TCRdb called clonotypes with MiXCR, one entry per CDR3 protein. The sample holds about 730,000 distinct CDR3 sequences, 21% seen once. This same sample was also part of a study on T cells expressing NK-cell markers.

Input material: PBMCs. Source of these receptors: a woman between 18 and 30 years old in good health. The CDR3 runs from the conserved cysteine through the conserved F or W. A row's size may be missing; if present it is once, few, many or a size class.

clone size | V gene | CDR3 protein
few | TRBV27 | CASRGQSGAEAFF
few | TRBV6-6 | CVSSQGSGNTIYF
few | TRBV12-3/TRBV12-4 | CASSFGATEAFF
few | TRBV27 | CASSLVFGEDGYTF
many | TRBV29-1 | CSVALGTGTETQYF
few | TRBV7-9 | CASSFHLIYNEQFF
few | TRBV29-1 | CSVGPSNTDTQYF
. | TRBV7-2 | CASSQTPGMEYF
. | TRBV15 | CATSVDRAHGYTF
. | TRBV12-3/TRBV12-4 | CAFSRGQESSGANVLTF
few | TRBV12-3/TRBV12-4 | CASSLPDNYGYTF
. | TRBV4-3 | CASSQEGSFLEQFF
. | TRBV12-3/TRBV12-4 | CASKFTWRTDTQYF
few | TRBV2 | CAISFIGGGLALRNEQYF
few | TRBV10-3 | CAISESTLGSLMYEQYF
few | TRBV7-8 | CASSFRPGNSPLHF
few | TRBV20-1 | CSAPRLAGDNEQFF
few | TRBV29-1 | CSVEGLRQETQYF
few | TRBV30 | CAWGEGNYEQYF
once | TRBV7-2 | CASSLRGSRHYEQYF